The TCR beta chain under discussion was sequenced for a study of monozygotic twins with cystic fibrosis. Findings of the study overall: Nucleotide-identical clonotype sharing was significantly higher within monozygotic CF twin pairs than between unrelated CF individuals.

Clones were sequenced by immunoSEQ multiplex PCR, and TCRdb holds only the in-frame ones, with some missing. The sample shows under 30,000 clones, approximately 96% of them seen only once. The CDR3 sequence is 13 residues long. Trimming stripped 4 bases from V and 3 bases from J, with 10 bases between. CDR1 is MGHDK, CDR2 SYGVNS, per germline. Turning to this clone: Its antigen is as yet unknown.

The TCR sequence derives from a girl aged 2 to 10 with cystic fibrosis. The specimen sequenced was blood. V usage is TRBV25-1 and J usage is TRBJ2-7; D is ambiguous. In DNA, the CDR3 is TGTGCCAGCAGTGCTCAGGTTCTCTACGAGCAGTACTTC. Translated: CASSAQVLYEQYF.